The TCR beta chain described here comes from a study of blood T cells in healthy people across ages. Study-level points and caveats: CMV status of donors was not determined, possibly confounding expanded clonotype changes.

Trimming shortened V by 6 bases and J by 5 bases, and 23 bases separated the two germline ends. CDR1 is MNHEY, CDR2 SVGAGI, per germline. The length of the CDR3 is 16 residues. With each sample, at least 5 micrograms of total RNA were extracted. Next came a second PCR, run for about 6 to 12 cycles, which used a sample-barcoded 5' primer along with a J-beta primer mix. A single record per CDR3 protein comes from TCRdb applying MiXCR to the 5' RACE reads. Among some 920,000 distinct CDR3 sequences listed, roughly 51% were seen once. Turning to this clonotype: Antigen: not known.

Source material: blood. The receptor was isolated from a woman in her sixties or seventies in good health. The chain couples TRBV6-5 to TRBJ2-7; D not certain. The CDR3: CASSPVTGPSVDEQYF. In DNA form, the CDR3 reads TGTGCCAGCAGCCCCGTGACCGGGCCCAGCGTCGACGAGCAGTACTTC.